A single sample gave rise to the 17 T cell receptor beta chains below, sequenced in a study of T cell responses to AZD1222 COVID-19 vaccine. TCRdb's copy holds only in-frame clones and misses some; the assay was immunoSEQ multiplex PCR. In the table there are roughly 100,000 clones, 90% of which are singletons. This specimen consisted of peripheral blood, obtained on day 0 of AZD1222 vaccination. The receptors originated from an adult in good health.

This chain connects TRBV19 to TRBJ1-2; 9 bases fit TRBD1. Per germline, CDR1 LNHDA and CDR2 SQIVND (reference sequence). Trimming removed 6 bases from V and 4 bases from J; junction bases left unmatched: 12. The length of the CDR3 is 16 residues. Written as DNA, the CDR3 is TGTGCCAGTAGATGGTCACAGGGGGCGCAAGGCTATGGCTACACCTTC. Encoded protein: CASRWSQGAQGYGYTF. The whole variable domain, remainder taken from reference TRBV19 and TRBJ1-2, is DGGITQSPKYLFRKEGQNVTLSCEQNLNHDAMYWYRQDPGQGLRLIYYSQIVNDFQKGDIAEGYSVSREKKESFPLTVTSAQKNPTAFYLCASRWSQGAQGYGYTFGSGTRLTVV.

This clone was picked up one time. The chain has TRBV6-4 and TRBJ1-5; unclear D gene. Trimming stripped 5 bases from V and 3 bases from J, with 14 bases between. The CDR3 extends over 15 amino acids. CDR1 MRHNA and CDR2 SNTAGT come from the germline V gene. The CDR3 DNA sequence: TGTGCCAGCAGTCAGGAGGACGGAGCCAATCAGCCCCAGCATTTT. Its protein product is CASSQEDGANQPQHF.

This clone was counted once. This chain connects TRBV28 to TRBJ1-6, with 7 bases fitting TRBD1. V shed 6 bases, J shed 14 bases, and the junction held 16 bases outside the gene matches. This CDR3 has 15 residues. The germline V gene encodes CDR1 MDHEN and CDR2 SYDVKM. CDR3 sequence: CASSLTGTAILALHF. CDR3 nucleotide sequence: TGTGCCAGCAGCTTAACCGGGACAGCGATTCTGGCCCTCCACTTT.

DNA of the CDR3: TGCAGTGCTGCCCGGGTGGATACGCAGTATTTT. Its protein product is CSAARVDTQYF. V and J are TRBV20-1 and TRBJ2-3; D is undetermined. The ends were cut back, 5 bases at V and 6 bases at J, with 9 bases in the middle. CDR1 is DFQATT and CDR2 is SNEGSKA in the germline V gene (reference sequence). The CDR3 contains 11 residues.

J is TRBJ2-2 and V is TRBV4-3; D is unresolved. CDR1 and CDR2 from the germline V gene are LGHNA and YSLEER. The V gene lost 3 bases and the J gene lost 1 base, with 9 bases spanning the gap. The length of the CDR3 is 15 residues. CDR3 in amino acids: CASSHSDWNTGELFF. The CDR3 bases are TGCGCCAGCAGCCACTCAGACTGGAACACCGGGGAGCTGTTTTTT.

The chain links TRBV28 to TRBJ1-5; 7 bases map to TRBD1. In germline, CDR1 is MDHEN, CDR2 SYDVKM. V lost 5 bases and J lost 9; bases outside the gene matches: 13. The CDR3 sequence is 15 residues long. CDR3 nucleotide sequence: TGTGCCAGCAGTCCCCCGGGACAGAGTTACCGGCCCCAGCATTTT. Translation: CASSPPGQSYRPQHF.

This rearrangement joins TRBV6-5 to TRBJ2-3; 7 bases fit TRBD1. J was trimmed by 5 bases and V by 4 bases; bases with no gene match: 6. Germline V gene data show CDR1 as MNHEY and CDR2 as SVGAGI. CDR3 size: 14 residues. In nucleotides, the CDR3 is TGTGCCAGCAGTTCGGACAGGATGGGAGATACGCAGTATTTT. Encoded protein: CASSSDRMGDTQYF.

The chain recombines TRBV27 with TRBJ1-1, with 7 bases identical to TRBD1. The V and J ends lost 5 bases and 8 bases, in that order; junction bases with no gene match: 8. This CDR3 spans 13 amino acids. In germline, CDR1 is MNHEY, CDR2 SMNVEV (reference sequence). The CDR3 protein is CASSPLDRAEAFF. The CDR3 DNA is TGTGCCAGCAGTCCCCTTGACAGGGCAGAAGCTTTCTTT.

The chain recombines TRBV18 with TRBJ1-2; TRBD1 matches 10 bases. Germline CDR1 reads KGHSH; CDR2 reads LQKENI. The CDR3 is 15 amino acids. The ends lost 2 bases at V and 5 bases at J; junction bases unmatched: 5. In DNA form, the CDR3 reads TGTGCCAGCTCACCATTGACAGGGGGCTCGTATGGCTACACCTTC. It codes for CASSPLTGGSYGYTF.

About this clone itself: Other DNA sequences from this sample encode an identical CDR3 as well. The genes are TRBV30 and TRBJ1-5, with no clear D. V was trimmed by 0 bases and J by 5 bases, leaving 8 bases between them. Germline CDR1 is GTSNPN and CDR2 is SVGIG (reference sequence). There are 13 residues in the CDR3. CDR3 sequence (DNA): TGTGCCTGGAGTGTAGGAGGTTATCAGCCCCAGCATTTT. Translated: CAWSVGGYQPQHF.

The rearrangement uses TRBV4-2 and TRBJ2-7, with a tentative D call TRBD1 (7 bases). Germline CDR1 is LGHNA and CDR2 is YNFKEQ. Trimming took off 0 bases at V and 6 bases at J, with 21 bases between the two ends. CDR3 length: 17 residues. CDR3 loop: CASSQDILKGAEGEQYF. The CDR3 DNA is TGTGCCAGCAGCCAAGATATACTTAAGGGGGCGGAGGGCGAGCAGTACTTC.

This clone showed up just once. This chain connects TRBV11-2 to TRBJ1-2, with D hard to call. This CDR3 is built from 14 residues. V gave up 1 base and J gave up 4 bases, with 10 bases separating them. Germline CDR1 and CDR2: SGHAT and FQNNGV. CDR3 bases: TGTGCCAGCAGCTTAGTTAGGGAGGGCTATGGCTACACCTTC. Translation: CASSLVREGYGYTF.

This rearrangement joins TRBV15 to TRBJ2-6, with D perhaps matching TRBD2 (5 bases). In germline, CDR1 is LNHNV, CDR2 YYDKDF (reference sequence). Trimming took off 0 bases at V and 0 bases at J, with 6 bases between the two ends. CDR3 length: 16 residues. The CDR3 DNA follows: TGTGCCACCAGCAGAGACGGGGTCTCTGGGGCCAACGTCCTGACTTTC. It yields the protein CATSRDGVSGANVLTF.

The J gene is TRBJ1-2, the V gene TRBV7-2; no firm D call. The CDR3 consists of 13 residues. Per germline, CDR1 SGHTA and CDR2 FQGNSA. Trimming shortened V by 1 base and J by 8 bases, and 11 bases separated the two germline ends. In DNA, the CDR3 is TGTGCCAGCAGCTTAGGACAAACCTGGGGCTACACCTTC. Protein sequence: CASSLGQTWGYTF.

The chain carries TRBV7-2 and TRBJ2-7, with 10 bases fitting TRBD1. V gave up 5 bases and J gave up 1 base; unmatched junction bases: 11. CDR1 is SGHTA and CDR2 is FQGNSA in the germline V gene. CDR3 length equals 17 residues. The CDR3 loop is CASSLRTGGTQSYEQYF. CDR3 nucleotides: TGTGCCAGCAGCCTCCGGACAGGGGGTACGCAATCCTACGAGCAGTACTTC. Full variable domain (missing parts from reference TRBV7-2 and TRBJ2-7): GAGVSQSPSNKVTEKGKDVELRCDPISGHTALYWYRQSLGQGLEFLIYFQGNSAPDKSGLPSDRFSAERTGGSVSTLTIQRTQQEDSAVYLCASSLRTGGTQSYEQYFGPGTRLTVT.

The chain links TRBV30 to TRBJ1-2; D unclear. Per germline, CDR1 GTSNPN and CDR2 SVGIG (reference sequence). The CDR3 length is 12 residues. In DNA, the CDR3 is TGTGCTGCTGACCGGACGGACTATGGCTACACCTTC. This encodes CAADRTDYGYTF.

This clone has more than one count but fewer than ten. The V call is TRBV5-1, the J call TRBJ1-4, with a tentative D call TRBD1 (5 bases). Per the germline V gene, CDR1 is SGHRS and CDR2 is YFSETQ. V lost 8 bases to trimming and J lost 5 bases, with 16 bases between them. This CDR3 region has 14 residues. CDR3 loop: CASSKGTANEKLFF. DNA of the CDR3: TGCGCCAGTAGTAAAGGGACCGCAAATGAAAAACTGTTTTTT.